One and the same sample provided the 22 T cell receptor beta chains below, sequenced in a study of vaccination and CD4 T cells after COVID-19. Noted treatment: approximately nine-day PBMC culture with coronavirus spike peptide pools or control peptides (ViraFEST assay). These CD4+ T cells came from an unexposed donor, sampled before the COVID-19 pandemic (2011-2018). CD4+ T cells that had been cultured provided DNA sequenced with the Oncomine TCR Beta short-read assay. MiXCR, applied by TCRdb to the PCR reads, yields one record per CDR3 protein. The sample records over 5,000 distinct CDR3 sequences, 30% to 45% being singletons. No cognate antigen is known for these TCRs. Sequencing was performed on CD4+ T cells from blood, cultured in vitro. Receptor source: a human donor in good health.

The genes are TRBV5-4 and TRBJ1-1; no reliable D call. The ends were cut back, 4 bases at V and 1 base at J, with 5 bases in the middle. The CDR3 is made up of 12 amino acids. The germline gives CDR1 SGHNT, CDR2 YYREEE (reference sequence). The CDR3 sequence: CASSVTNTEAFF. CDR3 sequence (DNA): TGTGCCAGCAGCGTAACGAACACTGAAGCTTTCTTT.

The V gene is TRBV19, the J gene TRBJ1-3; 9 bases match TRBD1. The CDR3 consists of 16 residues. The V gene end was trimmed by 8 bases and the J gene end by 2 bases; junction bases not matched to a gene: 10. Germline CDR1 and CDR2: LNHDA and SQIVND (reference sequence). The DNA of the CDR3 is TGTGCCAGTGGGGGACAGGGAAAATCTGCTGGAAACACCATATATTTT. It codes for CASGGQGKSAGNTIYF.

This clonotype came up a few times. V is TRBV2 and J is TRBJ2-5; no clear D. There are 13 residues in the CDR3. Germline lookup yields CDR1 SNHLY and CDR2 FYNNEI. Trimming stripped 6 bases from V and 4 bases from J, with 12 bases between. CDR3 loop: CASSGSAAETQYF. In nucleotides, the CDR3 is TGTGCCAGCAGCGGAAGCGCGGCAGAGACCCAGTACTTC.

This clonotype has a handful of counts. The genes are TRBV6-1 and TRBJ1-5; D not resolved. This CDR3 has 13 residues. V shed 3 bases and J shed 6 bases, with 9 bases lying between them. Germline V gene data show CDR1 as MNHNS and CDR2 as SASEGT. The CDR3 DNA reads as TGTGCCAGCAGTGACCAGGAGGGTCAGCCCCAGCATTTT. Translated, it gives CASSDQEGQPQHF.

The CDR3 sequence: CASSIEGYSNQPQHF. The CDR3 nucleotides read TGTGCCAGTAGTATTGAGGGCTATAGCAATCAGCCCCAGCATTTT. V and J are TRBV19 and TRBJ1-5; D is ambiguous. Trimming removed 3 bases from V and 0 bases from J, with 9 bases in between. The germline V gene encodes CDR1 LNHDA and CDR2 SQIVND (reference sequence). The CDR3 has 15 residues.

This chain connects TRBV19 to TRBJ1-1, with 7 nucleotides matching TRBD1. The germline gives CDR1 LNHDA, CDR2 SQIVND (reference sequence). Losses at the gene ends were 5 bases for V and 0 bases for J; bases not matched to a gene: 12. CDR3 length: 17 residues. In nucleotides, the CDR3 is TGTGCCAGTAGTCGGACAGAGGGGACAGTGGTGAACACTGAAGCTTTCTTT. This translates into CASSRTEGTVVNTEAFF.

This clonotype was observed a handful of times. The V and J genes are TRBV11-1 and TRBJ1-1; possible D gene TRBD1, 6 bases. Trimming took off 4 bases at V and 0 bases at J, with 15 bases between the two ends. Germline V gives CDR1 SGHAT, CDR2 FQDESV (reference sequence). The CDR3 contains 16 residues. The CDR3 here is CASSYGQLAMNTEAFF. The DNA of the CDR3 is TGTGCCAGCAGCTATGGACAGTTGGCCATGAACACTGAAGCTTTCTTT.

This clonotype turned up a few times. This sequence joins TRBV30 and TRBJ2-3, with TRBD2 as a possible D gene (6 bases). The CDR3 contains 12 residues. V was cut by 3 bases and J by 7 bases, with 11 bases left in between. Germline V gene sequence: CDR1 GTSNPN, CDR2 SVGIG (reference sequence). The CDR3 nucleotides are TGTGCCTGGAGGGAGGGGACCTATACGCAGTATTTT. Residues: CAWREGTYTQYF.

This clonotype was observed a handful of times. The chain has TRBV7-8 and TRBJ1-5; 9 bases match TRBD1. Germline CDR1 SGHVS, CDR2 FQNEAQ. J lost 2 bases, V lost 2 bases, and 4 bases had no gene match. The CDR3 runs 16 residues. In DNA, the CDR3 is TGTGCCAGCAGCTTACGAGACAGGGGGGGCAATCAGCCCCAGCATTTT. It specifies CASSLRDRGGNQPQHF.

The chain uses TRBV10-3 and TRBJ2-7; D possibly corresponds to TRBD2 (5 bases). The V and J ends lost 0 bases and 0 bases respectively, with 12 bases between them. The germline gives CDR1 ENHRY, CDR2 SYGVKD. The CDR3 is 16 amino acids. The CDR3 sequence: CAISESGVTFSYEQYF. In nucleotides, the CDR3 is TGTGCCATCAGTGAGTCCGGGGTGACATTCTCCTACGAGCAGTACTTC.

V and J are TRBV6-1 and TRBJ1-1, with 7 positions matching TRBD1. This CDR3 comprises 13 residues. Germline CDR1 and CDR2: MNHNS and SASEGT. J gave up 5 bases and V 10 bases, and 10 bases lay outside the gene matches. DNA for the CDR3: TGTGCCACCGATACAGGGGCTGGAACTGAAGCTTTCTTT. Translated: CATDTGAGTEAFF.

This clonotype was seen just once. The V gene is TRBV9, the J gene TRBJ1-1, with no clear D. The length of the CDR3 is 13 residues. Germline V gene lookup returns CDR1 SGDLS and CDR2 YYNGEE. Trimming took 3 bases from V and 6 from J, leaving 12 bases between them. The CDR3 DNA reads TGTGCCAGCAGCGAGGGAGGGCAAGCTGAAGCTTTCTTT. Its translation is CASSEGGQAEAFF.

The chain links TRBV6-1 to TRBJ1-5, with 9 bases that match TRBD1. The CDR3 is 16 residues long. Trimming removed 0 bases from V and 6 bases from J; junction bases left unmatched: 6. CDR1 MNHNS and CDR2 SASEGT come from the germline V gene. CDR3 protein: CASSEAGGTGTQPQHF. CDR3 DNA: TGTGCCAGCAGTGAAGCGGGAGGGACAGGGACTCAGCCCCAGCATTTT.

This clonotype was seen a handful of times. This chain joins TRBV7-9 and TRBJ1-1, with D possibly being TRBD1 (5 bases). CDR3 length: 12 amino acids. The germline CDR1 and CDR2 sequences are SEHNR and FQNEAQ (reference sequence). V was shortened by 5 bases and J by 5 bases, with 9 bases between the two germline ends. The CDR3 coding sequence is TGTGCCAGCAGCATGGACATAACTGAAGCTTTCTTT. Translation gives CASSMDITEAFF. Supplemented by reference TRBV7-9 and TRBJ1-1, the full variable domain reads DTGVSQNPRHKITKRGQNVTFRCDPISEHNRLYWYRQTLGQGPEFLTYFQNEAQLEKSRLLSDRFSAERPKGSFSTLEIQRTEQGDSAMYLCASSMDITEAFFGQGTRLTVV.

There are a few counts of this clonotype. This sequence joins TRBV2 and TRBJ2-7; D is unresolved. V was clipped by 10 bases and J by 6 bases, with 13 bases between them. The CDR3 is 11 residues long. Germline V gene data show CDR1 as SNHLY and CDR2 as FYNNEI. As DNA, the CDR3 is TGTGCCACCCGTACCGGAGCCGAGCAGTACTTC. The encoded protein is CATRTGAEQYF.

This clonotype was observed a few times. The J gene is TRBJ1-2, the V gene TRBV20-1; D is possibly TRBD1 (5 bases). The germline gives CDR1 DFQATT, CDR2 SNEGSKA (reference sequence). The CDR3 is 14 residues long. V gave up 3 bases and J gave up 8 bases, with 19 bases separating them. The CDR3 reads CSARGFRGAGGYTF. CDR3 bases: TGCAGTGCTAGGGGGTTTAGGGGCGCAGGGGGCTACACCTTC.

This clonotype was recorded once. CDR3 loop: CSARWGGAYNEQFF. The CDR3 DNA follows: TGCAGTGCTAGATGGGGGGGGGCCTACAATGAGCAGTTCTTC. V is TRBV20-1 and J is TRBJ2-1; 7 nucleotides line up with TRBD2. This CDR3 region has 14 residues. The germline CDR1 and CDR2 sequences are DFQATT and SNEGSKA (reference sequence). V dropped 2 bases and J dropped 2; count of bases not matched to a gene: 3.

This clonotype is judged medium-sized. The chain recombines TRBV20-1 with TRBJ1-2, with TRBD1 matching 9 bases. J lost 4 bases, V lost 4 bases, and 10 bases had no gene match. This CDR3 is 15 amino acids long. CDR1 DFQATT and CDR2 SNEGSKA come from the germline V gene (reference sequence). The CDR3 DNA sequence: TGCAGTGCTAACCGGGACAGGGCGTTAGGCTATGGCTACACCTTC. This sequence encodes CSANRDRALGYGYTF.

This chain uses TRBV20-1 with TRBJ2-3; TRBD2 matches at 7 bases. This CDR3 is 12 amino acids long. The V gene's germline CDR1 is DFQATT and CDR2 SNEGSKA (reference sequence). The ends lost 6 bases at V and 8 bases at J; junction bases unmatched: 8. This CDR3 reads CSAGLVRATQYF. The CDR3 region has the DNA TGCAGTGCCGGACTAGTTCGGGCTACGCAGTATTTT.

The chain recombines TRBV19 with TRBJ1-5, with D uncertain. Trimming removed 4 bases from V and 6 bases from J, with 13 bases in between. The germline V gene encodes CDR1 LNHDA and CDR2 SQIVND (reference sequence). This CDR3 region has 14 residues. CDR3 coding DNA: TGTGCCAGTAGTAGGCGTCAGGATGGTCAGCCCCAGCATTTT. Protein sequence: CASSRRQDGQPQHF.

The sample holds a few counts of this clonotype. The V and J genes are TRBV6-5 and TRBJ1-2, with D maybe TRBD1 (6 bases). CDR1 is MNHEY, CDR2 SVGAGI, per germline. Trimming removed 2 bases at V and 8 bases at J, with 12 bases between. The CDR3 contains 13 residues. CDR3 protein: CASSYGQGLGYTF. The CDR3 DNA sequence: TGTGCCAGCAGTTACGGGCAGGGGTTAGGCTACACCTTC.

The chain joins TRBV27 to TRBJ1-1; unclear D gene. The ends were cut back, 7 bases at V and 1 base at J, with 13 bases in the middle. Germline loops: CDR1 MNHEY, CDR2 SMNVEV (reference sequence). CDR3 size: 14 residues. CDR3 nucleotide sequence: TGTGCCAGCAAAAAATCGGTGAAGAACACTGAAGCTTTCTTT. Encoded protein: CASKKSVKNTEAFF.